This T cell receptor (beta chain) is from a study of cytomegalovirus exposure and HLA in healthy donors. The PCR was carried out with 60 Vbeta primers and 13 Jbeta primers. This table comes from immunoSEQ multiplex PCR, and its TCRdb copy is limited to in-frame clones, with some not included. The sample carries about 200,000 clones, about 79% recorded once. V was shortened by 5 bases and J by 3 bases, with 18 bases between the two germline ends. CDR3 length equals 16 residues. The V gene's germline CDR1 is SEHNR and CDR2 FQNEAQ (reference sequence). This TCR came from a boy aged 2 to 10 in good health and CMV-seronegative. Material for sequencing was PBMCs. The rearrangement links TRBV7-9 to TRBJ2-3; D might be TRBD1 (6 bases). For the CDR3, the DNA is TGTGCCAGCAGCGTGGGGGCCAGTTTTTTAACAGATACGCAGTATTTT. Translating gives CASSVGASFLTDTQYF.